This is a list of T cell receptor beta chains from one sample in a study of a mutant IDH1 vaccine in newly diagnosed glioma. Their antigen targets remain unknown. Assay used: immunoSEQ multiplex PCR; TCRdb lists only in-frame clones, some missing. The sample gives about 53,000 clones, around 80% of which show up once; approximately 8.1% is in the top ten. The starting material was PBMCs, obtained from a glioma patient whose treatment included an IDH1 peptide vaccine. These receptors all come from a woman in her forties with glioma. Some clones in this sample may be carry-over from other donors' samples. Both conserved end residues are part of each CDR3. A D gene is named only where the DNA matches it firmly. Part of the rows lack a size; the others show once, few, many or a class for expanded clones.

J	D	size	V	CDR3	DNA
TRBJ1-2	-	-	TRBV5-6	CASTQAGLGGYTF	TGTGCCAGCACCCAAGCGGGGTTAGGGGGCTACACCTTC
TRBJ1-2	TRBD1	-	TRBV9	CASSAFDRVGNYGYTF	TGTGCCAGCAGCGCTTTCGACAGGGTCGGAAACTATGGCTACACCTTC
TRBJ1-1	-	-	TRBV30	CAWNRNFWGNTEAFF	TGTGCCTGGAACCGTAATTTTTGGGGGAACACTGAAGCTTTCTTT
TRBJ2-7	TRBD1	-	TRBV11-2	CASSPYKGANEQYF	TGTGCCAGCAGCCCGTACAAGGGGGCGAACGAGCAGTACTTC
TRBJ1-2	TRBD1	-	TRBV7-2	CASSSRDRVEGYTF	TGTGCCAGCAGCTCCCGGGACAGGGTCGAGGGCTACACCTTC
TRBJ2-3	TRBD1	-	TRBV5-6	CASSLGQGYTDTQYF	TGTGCCAGCAGCCTGGGACAGGGTTACACAGATACGCAGTATTTT
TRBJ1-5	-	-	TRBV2	CASSERTVNQPQHF	TGTGCCAGCAGTGAAAGGACGGTCAATCAGCCCCAGCATTTT
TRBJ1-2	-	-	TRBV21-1	CAINRGIAWGYTF	TGTGCCATCAATAGGGGGATTGCATGGGGCTACACCTTC
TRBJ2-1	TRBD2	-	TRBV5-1	CASSSSTSGLDEQFF	TGCGCCAGCAGCTCCTCGACTAGCGGGCTAGATGAGCAGTTCTTC
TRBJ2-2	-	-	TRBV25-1	CASTLGGTGELFF	TGTGCCAGCACGTTAGGGGGTACCGGGGAGCTGTTTTTT
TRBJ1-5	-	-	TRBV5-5	CASSPGPINQPQHF	TGTGCCAGCAGCCCTGGGCCGATCAATCAGCCCCAGCATTTT
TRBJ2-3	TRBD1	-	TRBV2	CASSEQTGGTDTQYF	TGTGCCAGCAGTGAACAGACAGGGGGCACAGATACGCAGTATTTT
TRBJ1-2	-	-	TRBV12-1	CASSSQTDPYGYTF	TGTGCCAGCAGCTCGCAGACAGATCCATATGGCTACACCTTC
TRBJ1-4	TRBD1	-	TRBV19	CASSIGTGLLNEKLFF	TGTGCCAGTAGTATTGGGACAGGCTTACTAAATGAAAAACTGTTTTTT
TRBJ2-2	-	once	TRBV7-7	CASSLDGGESTGELFF	TGTGCTAGCAGCTTAGACGGGGGCGAAAGCACCGGGGAGCTGTTTTTT
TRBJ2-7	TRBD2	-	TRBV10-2	CASRRGAYEQYF	TGCGCCAGCAGGCGGGGGGCCTACGAGCAGTACTTC
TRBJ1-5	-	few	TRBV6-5	CASSVDRANQPQHF	TGTGCCAGCAGCGTCGACAGAGCCAATCAGCCCCAGCATTTT
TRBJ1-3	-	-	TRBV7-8	CASSFADSGSGNTIYF	TGTGCCAGCAGCTTTGCGGACAGCGGCTCTGGAAACACCATATATTTT
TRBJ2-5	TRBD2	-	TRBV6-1	CASSEGPSGGQETQYF	TGTGCCAGCAGTGAGGGGCCTAGCGGGGGGCAGGAGACCCAGTACTTC
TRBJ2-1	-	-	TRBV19	CASSITDYNEQFF	TGTGCCAGTAGTATAACAGATTACAATGAGCAGTTCTTC
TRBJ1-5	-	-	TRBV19	CASSVRDSNQPQHF	TGTGCCAGTAGTGTCCGGGATTCCAATCAGCCCCAGCATTTT
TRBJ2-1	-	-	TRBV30	CAWSVHVYNEQFF	TGTGCCTGGAGTGTACACGTGTACAATGAGCAGTTCTTC
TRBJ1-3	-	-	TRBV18	CASSRDPGGSGNTIYF	TGTGCCAGCTCCCGGGATCCCGGGGGCTCTGGAAACACCATATATTTT
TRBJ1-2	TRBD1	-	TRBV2	CASSDMGQDYGYTF	TGTGCCAGCAGTGATATGGGACAGGACTATGGCTACACCTTC
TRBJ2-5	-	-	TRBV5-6	CASSLERTEPHRETQYF	TGTGCCAGCAGCTTAGAACGGACAGAGCCCCATCGGGAGACCCAGTACTTC
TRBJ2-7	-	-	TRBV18	CASSPGTGLSYEQYF	TGTGCCAGCTCACCAGGTACAGGCCTCTCCTACGAGCAGTACTTC
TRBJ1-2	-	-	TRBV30	CPLMGSGCTNYGYTF	TGTCCACTAATGGGCTCAGGTTGTACTAACTATGGCTACACCTTC